Presented here are 13 T cell receptor beta chains from one specimen sequenced in a study of T cells after posttransplantation cyclophosphamide listed by TCRdb under 2016. Library preparation employed the immunoSEQ multiplex PCR assay. In its TCRdb copy, this immuneACCESS table keeps in-frame sequences only and misses some clones. Where compared with another copy, unresolved V genes explain less than half of these, and the others have no known cause. Listed for this sample are over 35,000 clones, none observed only a single time. About 2% of the sample rests with the top ten. Sample: PBMCs. These receptor sequences come from a man aged 40-50 years in good health, CMV-negative, and a related stem cell transplant donor.

This clone was counted at least ten times. The V gene is TRBV4-2, the J gene TRBJ2-1, with D maybe TRBD2 (6 bases). Germline-derived CDR1 and CDR2 are LGHNA and YNFKEQ. The CDR3 extends over 17 amino acids. V lost 8 bases, J lost 9 bases, and 29 bases lay in between. CDR3 in amino acids: CASPLPMLTRGWGEQFF. The CDR3 DNA follows: TGTGCCAGCCCCCTCCCTATGTTGACTAGAGGGTGGGGTGAGCAGTTCTTC.

In this sample, this clone turned up many times. This chain links TRBV6-4 with TRBJ2-2; D perhaps matches TRBD2 (6 bases). CDR1 is MRHNA, CDR2 SNTAGT, per germline. Trimming stripped 2 bases from V and 6 bases from J, with 13 bases between. This CDR3 contains 15 residues. The CDR3 DNA is TGTGCCAGCAGTGACACCGGGGGTAGCGCCGGGGAGCTGTTTTTT. It codes for CASSDTGGSAGELFF.

The table lists this clone with many counts. Written as DNA, the CDR3 is TGTGCCAGCAGAAAATTAGGGACTAGCTCCCTCTACGAGCAGTACGTC. Translation gives CASRKLGTSSLYEQYV. This chain joins TRBV6-4 and TRBJ2-7; 9 nucleotides line up with TRBD2. V gave up 6 bases and J gave up 3 bases; unmatched junction bases: 12. Germline V gene sequence: CDR1 MRHNA, CDR2 SNTAGT. This CDR3 is 16 amino acids long.

The table lists this clone with many counts. This chain joins TRBV5-5 and TRBJ1-5; 8 bases match TRBD1. With 1 base clipped from V and 6 bases from J, the junction kept 3 bases outside the gene matches. This CDR3 spans 14 amino acids. The germline gives CDR1 SGHKS, CDR2 YYEKEE (reference sequence). The CDR3 reads CASSLSGGRQPQHF. For the CDR3, the DNA is TGTGCCAGCAGCTTGTCAGGGGGCCGTCAGCCCCAGCATTTT.

This clone was seen at least ten times. The DNA of the CDR3 is TGCGCCAGCAGCCAAGATCTGGGGAGGGACAGGGGGCGTGGCGGCTACACCTTC. This codes for CASSQDLGRDRGRGGYTF. The chain uses TRBV4-1 and TRBJ1-2; 12 nucleotides match TRBD1. Germline CDR1 MGHRA, CDR2 YSYEKL. This CDR3 contains 18 residues. V shed 0 bases and J 8 bases; nucleotides not matched to a gene: 13.

This clone showed up many times. The chain recombines TRBV6-1 with TRBJ1-1, with TRBD1 identical over 7 bases. V dropped 2 bases and J dropped 3; count of bases not matched to a gene: 6. The CDR3 is 15 amino acids. CDR1 MNHNS and CDR2 SASEGT come from the germline V gene. The CDR3 coding sequence is TGTGCCAGCAGTGAAAATATTCAGGGGGACACTGAAGCTTTCTTT. Protein sequence: CASSENIQGDTEAFF.

In this sample, this clone turned up many times. V usage is TRBV5-1 and J usage is TRBJ2-2, with a weak D call TRBD1 (5 bases). Germline assignment: CDR1 SGHRS and CDR2 YFSETQ. V was trimmed by 6 bases and J by 7 bases, leaving 19 bases between them. CDR3 length: 15 amino acids. CDR3 amino acids: CASIDTAGSGGELFF. The CDR3 bases are TGCGCCAGCATTGACACGGCAGGGTCAGGCGGGGAGCTGTTTTTT.

This clone was recorded at least ten times. CDR3 nucleotides: TGTGCCAGCAGTATGCAAGGGGGAATTGGCAATCAGCCCCAGCATTTT. This translates into CASSMQGGIGNQPQHF. The V gene is TRBV5-8, the J gene TRBJ1-5, with D possibly matching TRBD1 (6 bases). The CDR3 consists of 16 residues. The germline CDR1 and CDR2 sequences are SGHTS and YDEGEE. The ends were cut back, 5 bases at V and 2 bases at J, with 17 bases in the middle. Using reference TRBV5-8 and TRBJ1-5 for the parts outside the CDR3, the full variable domain is EAGVTQSPTHLIKTRGQQATLRCSPISGHTSVYWYQQALGLGLQFLLWYDEGEERNRGNFPPRFSGRQFPNYSSELNVNALELEDSALYLCASSMQGGIGNQPQHFGDGTRLSIL.

This clone has ten or more counts. This sequence joins TRBV7-2 and TRBJ1-1; D gene uncertain. Between the trimmed V and J ends, which lost 5 bases and 1 base, there was a span of 8 bases. Germline CDR1 and CDR2: SGHTA and FQGNSA. The CDR3 loop spans 13 amino acids. DNA for the CDR3: TGTGCCAGCAGCCAAAACAGGAACACTGAAGCTTTCTTT. The encoded protein is CASSQNRNTEAFF.

This clone was found many times. J is TRBJ2-1 and V is TRBV18, with D uncertain. From germline, CDR1 is KGHSH and CDR2 LQKENI. The CDR3 is 16 amino acids. V shed 1 base and J shed 0 bases, with 10 bases lying between them. CDR3 nucleotide sequence: TGTGCCAGCTCACCACGACTTGATAGCTCCTACAATGAGCAGTTCTTC. This translates into CASSPRLDSSYNEQFF. Variable domain in full (rest from reference TRBV18 and TRBJ2-1): NAGVMQNPRHLVRRRGQEARLRCSPMKGHSHVYWYRQLPEEGLKFMVYLQKENIIDESGMPKERFSAEFPKEGPSILRIQQVVRGDSAAYFCASSPRLDSSYNEQFFGPGTRLTVL.

This clone was recorded many times. The chain recombines TRBV6-5 with TRBJ1-1, with 9 positions matching TRBD1. CDR1 is MNHEY and CDR2 is SVGAGI in the germline V gene. J was trimmed by 6 bases and V by 6 bases; bases with no gene match: 5. CDR3 size: 13 residues. The CDR3 nucleotides are TGTGCCAGCAGACCGAGACAGGGGGCTGAAGCTTTCTTT. Its protein product is CASRPRQGAEAFF.

This clone was seen at least ten times. The chain is built from TRBV7-8 and TRBJ2-4, with 9 bases identical to TRBD1. The trim removed 1 base at V and 7 bases at J, leaving 11 bases unmatched. Germline V lookup: CDR1 SGHVS, CDR2 FQNEAQ. CDR3 length: 17 amino acids. CDR3 coding DNA: TGTGCCAGCAGCTTAGGCCCCCTAACAGGGGGCGTTAACATTCAGTACTTC. Its translation is CASSLGPLTGGVNIQYF.

The V and J genes are TRBV14 and TRBJ2-7; tentative D call: TRBD1 (6 bases). The CDR3 has 15 residues. V was clipped by 5 bases and J by 0 bases, with 14 bases between them. CDR1 and CDR2 from the germline V gene are SGHDN and FVKESK. The CDR3 DNA reads as TGTGCCAGCAGCGTAGGCCCGGACAGCTCCTACGAGCAGTACGTC. This encodes CASSVGPDSSYEQYV.